This paragraph reports one TCR beta chain. Its target is not known. The data are from a study of siplizumab effects on memory and regulatory T cells. Libraries were prepared by immunoSEQ multiplex PCR; TCRdb keeps only in-frame clonotypes and omits some of them. The table has roughly 120,000 clones, 90% to 95% seen once; the top ten hold roughly 1.7%. Study conclusions and caveats: About 75-97% of proliferating CD4+ or CD8+ clones had no assignable naive or memory phenotype. Greater diversity than memory cells seemed evident in naive T cells, which also appeared to be major alloresponse contributors.

The CDR3 runs 16 residues. V lost 4 bases, J lost 0 bases, and 5 bases stayed unmatched. CDR1 and CDR2 from the germline V gene are SQVTM and ANQGSEA. Sequenced: non-Treg CD4+ T cells sorted from blood. This clonotype originated in a human donor in good health. V usage is TRBV29-1 and J usage is TRBJ2-1; 11 bases agree with TRBD2. Here the CDR3 reads CSVVAGGQSSYNEQFF. The CDR3 DNA reads as TGCAGCGTTGTAGCGGGAGGGCAAAGCTCCTACAATGAGCAGTTCTTC.